These 6 T cell receptor beta chains share one sample of origin, sequenced in a study of cytomegalovirus exposure and HLA in healthy donors (dated by TCRdb to about 2017). The library was obtained by the immunoSEQ multiplex PCR assay. Entries here come from immuneACCESS through TCRdb and include only in-frame sequences with V and J called. Some clones fail to appear in such tables; in the studies checked, an unresolved V gene covers under half of the shortfall, and the cause of the remainder is unknown. Across this sample there are 250,000 to 400,000 clones, with 88% seen only once. The ten largest clones capture 0.9% to 1% of the sample. Sequenced: PBMCs. The origin of the receptors is a man aged 30-40 years in good health and CMV-seronegative.

The V gene is TRBV6-6, the J gene TRBJ1-1; D ambiguous. The CDR3 is 13 residues long. Germline CDR1 and CDR2: MNHNY and SVGAGI (reference sequence). V shed 2 bases and J shed 3 bases, with 7 bases lying between them. The CDR3 region has the DNA TGTGCCAGCAGTTACCTCCGGGACACTGAAGCTTTCTTT. Amino acids: CASSYLRDTEAFF.

The chain recombines TRBV9 with TRBJ2-1; the match to TRBD1 covers 10 bases. Trimming cost V 1 base and J 6 bases; bases outside gene matches: 4. The CDR3 is made up of 15 amino acids. Germline CDR1 reads SGDLS; CDR2 reads YYNGEE. Written as DNA, the CDR3 is TGTGCCAGCAGCGTATTTAGGACAGGGGGCAATGAGCAGTTCTTC. It is translated as CASSVFRTGGNEQFF. Supplemented by reference TRBV9 and TRBJ2-1, the full variable domain reads DSGVTQTPKHLITATGQRVTLRCSPRSGDLSVYWYQQSLDQGLQFLIQYYNGEERAKGNILERFSAQQFPDLHSELNLSSLELGDSALYFCASSVFRTGGNEQFFGPGTRLTVL.

This clone was detected only a few times. V gene TRBV2 combines with J gene TRBJ2-7; TRBD1 agrees at 9 bases. The CDR3 spans 15 residues. V lost 6 bases, J lost 5 bases, and 11 bases stayed unmatched. CDR1 and CDR2 from the germline V gene are SNHLY and FYNNEI. The CDR3 sequence: CASSPLGTGSNEQYF. Written as DNA, the CDR3 is TGTGCCAGCAGCCCACTCGGGACAGGGTCCAACGAGCAGTACTTC.

The V and J genes are TRBV2 and TRBJ2-3; 9 bases agree with TRBD1. The CDR3 loop spans 15 amino acids. Germline CDR1 SNHLY, CDR2 FYNNEI. With 9 bases clipped from V and 3 bases from J, the junction kept 10 bases outside the gene matches. The CDR3 nucleotides read TGTGCCAGTAGTCCCGGGACAGGGTCAACAGATACGCAGTATTTT. Its protein is CASSPGTGSTDTQYF.

The chain carries TRBV4-1 and TRBJ2-7; D not resolved. Per germline, CDR1 MGHRA and CDR2 YSYEKL. The CDR3 has 14 amino acids. V gave up 0 bases and J gave up 5 bases, with 11 bases separating them. CDR3 bases: TGCGCCAGCAGCCAAGATATGGCCCCCAACGAGCAGTACTTC. The encoded protein is CASSQDMAPNEQYF.

This chain connects TRBV7-8 to TRBJ2-3; the D gene is possibly TRBD1 (5 bases). The CDR3 has 19 residues. V dropped 3 bases and J dropped 3 bases, with 25 bases sitting between them. Per germline, CDR1 SGHVS and CDR2 FQNEAQ. CDR3 sequence (DNA): TGTGCCAGCAGCTTCAATACTATAGGGGCCCCCGGCTGGACAGATACGCAGTATTTT. The encoded protein is CASSFNTIGAPGWTDTQYF.